This T cell receptor beta chain is from a study of OX40 agonist ivuxolimab in advanced cancers. Across the study: Patients assigned to dose escalation were diagnosed with hepatocellular carcinoma, melanoma, renal cell or head and neck cancer. Earlier anti-PD-1, anti-PD-L1 or anti-CTLA-4 therapy was permitted; roughly 42% had received some.

A single count supports this clone. What it recognizes is unknown. Study results and caveats: Clonal expansion was seen in CD4+ and CD8+ blood T cells by week 6 at 0.1 to 3.0 mg/kg. Among the lowest peripheral clonal expansion occurred in 0.1-3.0 mg/kg partial responders.

The CDR3 length is 13 residues. Germline loops: CDR1 SQVTM, CDR2 ANQGSEA. V lost 5 bases to trimming and J lost 4 bases, with 12 bases between them. TCRdb's table, derived via immunoSEQ multiplex PCR, lists solely in-frame clones and lacks some. The sample yields some 70,000 clones, almost 85% seen once. The chain has TRBV29-1 and TRBJ1-3; D may be TRBD1 (6 bases). This clonotype was obtained from an adult with an advanced solid tumor such as melanoma, head and neck, liver or kidney cancer. The sample in question was CD4+ or CD8+ T cells sorted from blood, obtained in a trial of the OX40 agonist ivuxolimab. CDR3 nucleotide sequence: TGCAGCGTTCGGTCAGGGGCCGGAAACACCATATATTTT. Translating it yields CSVRSGAGNTIYF.